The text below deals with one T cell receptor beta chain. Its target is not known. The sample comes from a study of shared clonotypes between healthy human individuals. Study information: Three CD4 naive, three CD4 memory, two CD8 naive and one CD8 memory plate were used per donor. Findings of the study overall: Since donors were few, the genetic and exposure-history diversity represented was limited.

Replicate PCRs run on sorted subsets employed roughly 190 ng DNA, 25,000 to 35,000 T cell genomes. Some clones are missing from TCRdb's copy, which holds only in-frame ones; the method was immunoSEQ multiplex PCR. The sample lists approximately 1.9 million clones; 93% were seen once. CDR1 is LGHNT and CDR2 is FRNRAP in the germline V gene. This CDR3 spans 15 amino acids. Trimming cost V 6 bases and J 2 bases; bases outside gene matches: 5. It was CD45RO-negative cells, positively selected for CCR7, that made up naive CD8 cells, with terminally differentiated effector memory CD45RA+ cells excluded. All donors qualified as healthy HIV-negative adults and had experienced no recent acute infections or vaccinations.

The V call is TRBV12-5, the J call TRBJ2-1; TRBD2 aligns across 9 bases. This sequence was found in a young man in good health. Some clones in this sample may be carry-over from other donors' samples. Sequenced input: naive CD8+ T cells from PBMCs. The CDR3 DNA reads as TGTGCTAGTGGCCAGAGCGGGAGGCCCTACAATGAGCAGTTCTTC. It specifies CASGQSGRPYNEQFF.